The source of this T cell receptor beta chain is a study of graft-versus-host responses after intestinal transplantation. Graft tissue was processed to release intraepithelial and lamina propria lymphocytes. Clones were sequenced by immunoSEQ multiplex PCR, and TCRdb holds only the in-frame ones, with some missing. In the table there are roughly 4,400 clones, around 83% of which are singletons. Deletions cut 6 bases from V and 5 bases from J, with 11 bases between. The CDR3 is 13 amino acids. The germline V gene has CDR1 SNHLY and CDR2 FYNNEI. This TCR was recovered from a human patient who received an intestinal transplant, so some T cells may come from the graft donor. Sequenced here: ileum tissue, sampled about 130 days after intestinal transplantation. This rearrangement joins TRBV2 to TRBJ2-1; D remains ambiguous. DNA for the CDR3: TGTGCCAGCAGGTGGTCAGGCAACAATGAGCAGTTCTTC. It specifies CASRWSGNNEQFF.